The entry below describes one T cell receptor beta chain. The data are from a study of OX40 agonist ivuxolimab in advanced cancers. About the study: In this trial design, patients received ivuxolimab intravenously at 0.01 to 10 mg/kg every 2 weeks. Having had anti-PD-1, anti-PD-L1 or anti-CTLA-4 therapy before was allowed, and around 44% had some. Three individuals attained partial responses, comprising one hepatocellular carcinoma case and two cutaneous melanoma cases.

The protocol was immunoSEQ multiplex PCR, while the TCRdb copy is restricted to in-frame clones and leaves out a portion. The profile covers tens of thousands of clones, with more than 85% appearing a single time and 1.1% taken by the ten largest. The material sequenced was CD4+ or CD8+ T cells sorted from blood, taken in a trial of the OX40 agonist ivuxolimab. The TCR originated in an adult with an advanced solid tumor such as melanoma, head and neck, liver or kidney cancer.

CDR3 DNA sequence: TGTGCCAGCAGCCTCCGTCTAGCGGAAGAGACCCAGTACTTC. It codes for CASSLRLAEETQYF. The chain links TRBV7-2 to TRBJ2-5, with 7 positions matching TRBD2. The CDR3 sequence is 14 residues long. The germline V gene has CDR1 SGHTA and CDR2 FQGNSA. The ends lost 5 bases at V and 3 bases at J; junction bases unmatched: 6.